The clone carrying this T cell receptor (beta chain) was seen at least ten times. Antigen unknown. This entry is derived from a study of beta chain features in type 1 diabetes. Study results and limitations: Across all four CD4+ subsets, people with type 1 diabetes showed modestly shorter TCRB CDR3s. Patients and controls would be equally affected if PCR favored shorter templates.

Reverse transcription of all isolated RNA meant that expressed TCRB transcripts were sequenced. Produced via immunoSEQ multiplex PCR; TCRdb's table is partial and in-frame only. This table holds 300,000 to 450,000 clones, 8.5% to 10% found once. Every donor provided one heparinised blood draw, which averaged approximately 120 mL. CD4+ naive, central memory, regulatory and stem cell-like memory cells were sorted via CD45RO/CCR7/CD25/CD127/CD95/CD27. Purities over 98% were achieved in all sorted populations. The CDR3 extends over 15 amino acids. Per germline, CDR1 GTSNPN and CDR2 SVGIG (reference sequence). V lost 6 bases and J lost 6; bases outside the gene matches: 12.

Sequenced sample: central memory CD4+ T cells from blood. The TCR originated in a young man with type 1 diabetes. The chain combines TRBV30 with TRBJ2-1; 9 bases fit TRBD2. The CDR3 sequence: CACSRGLAQVNEQFF. CDR3 bases: TGTGCCTGTTCAAGAGGACTAGCGCAAGTCAATGAGCAGTTCTTC.